The T cell receptor beta chain under discussion was sequenced for a study of shared clonotypes between healthy human individuals. Study-wide background: Researchers assigned three CD4 naive, three CD4 memory, two CD8 naive and one CD8 memory plate to each donor.

Notes on the study in general: Several donors shared about 5% of their naive CD4 clonotypes. A reduction in generation probabilities was seen for non-shared clonotypes relative to those shared by all four donors.

Germline assignment: CDR1 GTSNPN and CDR2 SVGIG (reference sequence). There are 15 residues in the CDR3. Sequencing was performed with immunoSEQ multiplex PCR; in TCRdb, only in-frame clones are kept and a portion is missing. Of millions of clones listed, around nine tenths were seen once; the top ten hold about 0.13%. In regard to this clone: Antigen unknown. Relative to the germline gene, one junction end is altered; a read error may explain this.

The chain links TRBV30 to TRBJ2-2, with a tentative D call TRBD2 (6 bases). This clonotype was sampled from a young man in good health. Sequencing was carried out using naive CD4+ T cells sorted from blood. Noted subset: CD45RA+ positively selected. CDR3 sequence: CAWNIGAGGTGELFF. Written as DNA, the CDR3 is TGTGCCTGGAATATCGGGGCCGGGGGAACCGGGGAGCTGTTCTTT.